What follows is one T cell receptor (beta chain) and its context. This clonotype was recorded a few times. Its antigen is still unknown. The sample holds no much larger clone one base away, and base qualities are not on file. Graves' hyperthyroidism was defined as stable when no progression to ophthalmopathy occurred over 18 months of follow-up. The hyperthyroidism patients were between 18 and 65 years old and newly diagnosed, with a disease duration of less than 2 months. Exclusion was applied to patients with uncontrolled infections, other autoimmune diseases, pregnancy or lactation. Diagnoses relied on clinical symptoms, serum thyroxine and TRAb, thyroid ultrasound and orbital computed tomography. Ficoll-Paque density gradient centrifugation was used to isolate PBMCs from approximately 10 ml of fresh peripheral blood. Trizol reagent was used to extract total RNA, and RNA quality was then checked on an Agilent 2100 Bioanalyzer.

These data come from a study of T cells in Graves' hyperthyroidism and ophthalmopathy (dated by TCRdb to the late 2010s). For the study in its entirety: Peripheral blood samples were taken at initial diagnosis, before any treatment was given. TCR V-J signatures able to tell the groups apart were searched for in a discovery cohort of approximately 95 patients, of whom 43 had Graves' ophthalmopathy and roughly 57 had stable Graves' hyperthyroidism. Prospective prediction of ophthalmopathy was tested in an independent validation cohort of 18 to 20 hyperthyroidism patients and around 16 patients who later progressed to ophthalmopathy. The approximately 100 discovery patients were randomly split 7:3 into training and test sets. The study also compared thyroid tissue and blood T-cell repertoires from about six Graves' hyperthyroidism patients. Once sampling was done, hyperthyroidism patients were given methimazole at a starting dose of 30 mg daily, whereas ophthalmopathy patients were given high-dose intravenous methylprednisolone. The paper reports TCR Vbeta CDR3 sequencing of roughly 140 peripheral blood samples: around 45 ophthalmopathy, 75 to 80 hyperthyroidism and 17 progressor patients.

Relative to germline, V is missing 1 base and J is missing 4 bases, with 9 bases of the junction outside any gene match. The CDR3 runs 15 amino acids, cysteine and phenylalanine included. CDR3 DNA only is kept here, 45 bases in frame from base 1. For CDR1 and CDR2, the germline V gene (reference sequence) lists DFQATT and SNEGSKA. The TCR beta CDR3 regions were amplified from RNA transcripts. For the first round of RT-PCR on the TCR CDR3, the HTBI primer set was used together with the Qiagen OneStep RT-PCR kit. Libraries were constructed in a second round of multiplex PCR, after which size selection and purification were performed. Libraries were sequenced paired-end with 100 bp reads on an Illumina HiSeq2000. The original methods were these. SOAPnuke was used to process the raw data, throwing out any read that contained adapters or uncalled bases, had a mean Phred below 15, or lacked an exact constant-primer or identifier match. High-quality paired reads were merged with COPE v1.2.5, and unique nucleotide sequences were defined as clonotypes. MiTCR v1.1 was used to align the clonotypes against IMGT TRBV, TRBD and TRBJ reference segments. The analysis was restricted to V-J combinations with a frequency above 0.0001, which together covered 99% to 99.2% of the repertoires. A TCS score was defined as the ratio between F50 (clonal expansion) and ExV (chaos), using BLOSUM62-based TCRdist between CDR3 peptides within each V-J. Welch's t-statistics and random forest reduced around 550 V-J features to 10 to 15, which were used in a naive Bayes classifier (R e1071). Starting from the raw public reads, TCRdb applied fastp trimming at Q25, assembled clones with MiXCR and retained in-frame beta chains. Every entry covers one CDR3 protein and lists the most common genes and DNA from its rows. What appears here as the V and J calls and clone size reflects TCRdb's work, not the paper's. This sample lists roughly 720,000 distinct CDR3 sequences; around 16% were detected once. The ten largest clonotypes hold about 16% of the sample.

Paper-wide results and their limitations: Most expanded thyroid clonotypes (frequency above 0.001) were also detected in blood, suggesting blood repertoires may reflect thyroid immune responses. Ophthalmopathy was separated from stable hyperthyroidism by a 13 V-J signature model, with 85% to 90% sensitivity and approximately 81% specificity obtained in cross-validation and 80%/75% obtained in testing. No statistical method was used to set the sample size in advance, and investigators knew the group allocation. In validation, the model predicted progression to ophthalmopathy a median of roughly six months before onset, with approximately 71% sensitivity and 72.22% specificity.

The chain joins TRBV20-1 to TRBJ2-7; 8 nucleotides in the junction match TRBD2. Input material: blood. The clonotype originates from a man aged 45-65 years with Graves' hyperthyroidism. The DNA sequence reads TGCAGTGCTAGAGGATCTACTAGCGGATTATACGAGCAGTACTTC. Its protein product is CSARGSTSGLYEQYF.